Listed below are T cell receptor beta chains from one sample, sequenced in a study of identical twins. TCRdb re-analysed the 5' RACE reads in MiXCR, keeping a single row per CDR3 protein. The sample has about 890,000 distinct CDR3 sequences, 9% to 15% seen once. The same data also went into a second study, on yellow fever vaccine responses in identical twins.

What was sequenced was PBMCs. The source of these receptors is a woman aged 18-29 years in good health. Both conserved end residues are part of each CDR3. The D gene is left open where the match is weak. Expanded clones are given a class, and other clones once, few, many or no size at all.

cdr3_nt cdr3_aa clone_size j_call v_call d_call
TGCGCCAGCAGCTTGGAGGGCGGACAGGGGTCCTCTGGGGCCAACGTCCTGACTTTC CASSLEGGQGSSGANVLTF few TRBJ2-6 TRBV5-1 TRBD1
TGTGCCACCAGTCAGCCGGGACAGGGAATCTTTGGCTATGGCTACACCTTC CATSQPGQGIFGYGYTF many TRBJ1-2 TRBV24-1 TRBD1
TGTGCCAGCAGTTTATGGGACAGGGGGCGGGCTGAAGCTTTCTTT CASSLWDRGRAEAFF few TRBJ1-1 TRBV28 TRBD1
TGTGCCATCAGTGAGTCTAGACAGGGAGGTGAAAAACTGTTTTTT CAISESRQGGEKLFF . TRBJ1-4 TRBV10-3 TRBD1
TGTGCCAGCTGCATAGGGGGGAGCACAGATACGCAGTATTTT CASCIGGSTDTQYF many TRBJ2-3 TRBV12-3/TRBV12-4 .
TGTGCCACCAGCAGAGAGGGACCCTCCTACGAGCAGTACTTC CATSREGPSYEQYF . TRBJ2-7 TRBV15 .
TGCAGTGCTAGAGAAAGACTAGCGGGAGACCGGCTTTCGACCGGGGAGCTGTTTTTT CSARERLAGDRLSTGELFF few TRBJ2-2 TRBV20-1 TRBD2
TGTGCCACCCGGACAGGGGGCGTTGAAAAACTGTTTTTT CATRTGGVEKLFF few TRBJ1-4 TRBV19 TRBD1
TGTGCCAGCAGTCCCCGGGTCCCCGTAGGGGGTGAGCAGTTCTTC CASSPRVPVGGEQFF . TRBJ2-1 TRBV12-3/TRBV12-4 .
TGCGCCAGCAGCCAAGTTCGGGGACTAGCTATGACCGGGGAGCTGTTTTTT CASSQVRGLAMTGELFF . TRBJ2-2 TRBV4-1 TRBD2
TGCGCCAGCAGCCAAGAAGATCGGACAGGGGAGGGCTACACCTTC CASSQEDRTGEGYTF . TRBJ1-2 TRBV4-1 TRBD1
TGCGCCAGCAGCCTTAATCCACAGAACACTGAAGCTTTCTTT CASSLNPQNTEAFF many TRBJ1-1 TRBV5-1 .
TGTGCCAGCAGTTTGGCGGGGACAGGGGGCCGCCATGATGGCTACACCTTC CASSLAGTGGRHDGYTF few TRBJ1-2 TRBV28 TRBD1
TGTGCCAGCAGCTTAGGGACAGCCCACACTGAAGCTTTCTTT CASSLGTAHTEAFF many TRBJ1-1 TRBV7-9 .
TGTGCCAGCAGCTCCCTAGGCGGGAGGGCCTACAATGAGCAGTTCTTC CASSSLGGRAYNEQFF many TRBJ2-1 TRBV12-3/TRBV12-4 TRBD2
TGTGCCAGCAGCTCCTCGCGGGGGGCACTCTACAATGAGCAGTTCTTC CASSSSRGALYNEQFF few TRBJ2-1 TRBV7-2 TRBD2
TGTGCCTGGGGCGGGACGAACACCGGGGAGCTGTTTTTT CAWGGTNTGELFF . TRBJ2-2 TRBV2 .
TGCGCCAGCAGCCATTTATATGGCTACACCTTC CASSHLYGYTF many TRBJ1-2 TRBV4-1 .
TGCAGTGCTAGAGATGCCTCGGCGGGTGAGCAGTTCTTC CSARDASAGEQFF few TRBJ2-1 TRBV20-1 .
TGTGCCAGCTCCCCAGTCGGACCCCTAAGCGAGCAGTACTTC CASSPVGPLSEQYF . TRBJ2-7 TRBV18 .
TGCAGCGTTGCGGTGGCAGGGACCGCCGGGGAGCTGTTTTTT CSVAVAGTAGELFF many TRBJ2-2 TRBV29-1 .
TGTGCCAGCAGTGACTATGGGCAGCCCCAGCATTTT CASSDYGQPQHF few TRBJ1-5 TRBV6-5 .
TGTGCCAGCAGTACTCGCAGGGTTATGGCGTTCGAGACCCAGTACTTC CASSTRRVMAFETQYF few TRBJ2-5 TRBV28 .
TGCAGTGCTAGTGACTACCTAGCCAAAAACATTCAGTACTTC CSASDYLAKNIQYF few TRBJ2-4 TRBV20-1 .
TGCAGCGTTGCGGCGGGGGGCAAAAACATTCAGTACTTC CSVAAGGKNIQYF once TRBJ2-4 TRBV29-1 TRBD2
TGCGCCAGCAGAAAAGGGACAGGGGGCGATACAGATACGCAGTATTTT CASRKGTGGDTDTQYF few TRBJ2-3 TRBV5-1 TRBD1
TGTGCCAGCAGTGAACTAGGAAACAATGAGCAGTTCTTC CASSELGNNEQFF . TRBJ2-1 TRBV2 .
TGCAGCGTTGTGTTATTCCGGGAGGGCGCCTACAATGAGCAGTTCTTC CSVVLFREGAYNEQFF . TRBJ2-1 TRBV29-1 TRBD2
TGTGCCAGCAGTCTAACCGGGACAGGGGAGTCCGGTGGCTACACCTTC CASSLTGTGESGGYTF few TRBJ1-2 TRBV6-1 TRBD1
TGCAGCGTTGTGATGGCCGGGCTCGACTTCACAGATACGCAGTATTTT CSVVMAGLDFTDTQYF many TRBJ2-3 TRBV29-1 .
TGCGCCAGCAGCCAAGATGGTCGCAGGCAGGGGTTCTCGGCTTTCTTT CASSQDGRRQGFSAFF . TRBJ1-1 TRBV4-1 .
TGTGCCAGCAGCTTCCCCCGGGACTCTAGCACAGATACGCAGTATTTT CASSFPRDSSTDTQYF many TRBJ2-3 TRBV7-8 .
TGTGCCAGCACGATACAGGCTAGCTCCTATAATTCACCCCTCCACTTT CASTIQASSYNSPLHF few TRBJ1-6 TRBV6-1 .
TGTGCCAGCAGTCCGGGGGGGGAGCGGGGCTACTACGAGCAGTACTTC CASSPGGERGYYEQYF . TRBJ2-7 TRBV12-3/TRBV12-4 TRBD2
TGCAGCGTTGAAGAGTCGGGTAGGGGTACGCAGTATTTT CSVEESGRGTQYF . TRBJ2-3 TRBV29-1 .